These T cell receptor beta chains were read from a single sample in a study of blood T cells in healthy people across ages. TCRdb used MiXCR to reprocess the 5' RACE reads, holding one entry per CDR3 protein. Among approximately 1.5 million distinct CDR3 sequences listed, under 55% were seen once. The sequenced material came from blood. The receptors here all came from a woman aged 18 to 35 in good health. Each CDR3 is given with its conserved first and last residue. Each record gives: J gene, D gene, V gene, clone size, CDR3 DNA, CDR3 protein. The D gene is left open where the match is weak. A row's size may be missing; if present it is once, few, many or a size class.

>TRBJ2-1|NA|TRBV5-1|few
TGCGCCAGCAGCCGACGGGGGGCAGGGGATAAAAATGAGCAGTTCTTC
CASSRRGAGDKNEQFF
>TRBJ1-2|NA|TRBV29-1|NA
TGCAGCGTTGAAGCCGACTGGGGTTCGGGTGGCTACACCTTC
CSVEADWGSGGYTF
>TRBJ1-1|TRBD1|TRBV2|NA
TGTGCCAGCAGCGGGACAGCCCTTATGAACACTGAAGCTTTCTTT
CASSGTALMNTEAFF
>TRBJ2-2|NA|TRBV5-1|NA
TGCGCCAGCAGCTTGTTGCTAGGGAGGAACACCGGGGAGCTGTTTTTT
CASSLLLGRNTGELFF
>TRBJ1-1|NA|TRBV5-1|few
TGCGCCAGCAGCTTTGACAAAAAGGCTTTCTTT
CASSFDKKAFF
>TRBJ1-4|NA|TRBV5-1|few
TGTGCCAGCAGTGTTTTGGGCGAAAAACTGTTTTTT
CASSVLGEKLFF
>TRBJ2-3|NA|TRBV4-2|many
TGTGCCAGCAGCCAAGAGACAGGCACAGATACGCAGTATTTT
CASSQETGTDTQYF
>TRBJ2-7|NA|TRBV27|few
TGTGCCAGCAGTTTAAGGGGGGGACTATACTACGAGCAGTACTTC
CASSLRGGLYYEQYF
>TRBJ2-2|NA|TRBV5-5|NA
TGTGCCAGCAGCCTGACGGGGACATTGAACACCGGGGAGCTGTTTTTT
CASSLTGTLNTGELFF
>TRBJ2-3|TRBD2|TRBV11-2|few
TGTGCCAGCAGCTTAGAACAGCGGGGGGGCCTCGGCACAGATACGCAGTATTTT
CASSLEQRGGLGTDTQYF
>TRBJ2-2|NA|TRBV9|NA
TGTGCCGGCAGCGTAGGGCTAGAGGACACCGGGGAGCTGTTTTTT
CAGSVGLEDTGELFF
>TRBJ2-3|TRBD2|TRBV7-2|few
TGTGCCAGCAGCTTTCTAGCGGGGGGCCGCGGAGATACGCAGTATTTT
CASSFLAGGRGDTQYF
>TRBJ2-3|TRBD2|TRBV5-1|NA
TGCGCCAGCAGCCCGGAGCGGGGGGGCGTAGATACGCAGTATTTT
CASSPERGGVDTQYF
>TRBJ2-5|NA|TRBV15|NA
TGTGCCACCAGCAGAGAAGGGAGGATGGAGACCCAGTACTTC
CATSREGRMETQYF
>TRBJ1-1|NA|TRBV4-3|NA
TGCGCCAGCAGCCAAGATCCTCCAGCCGGGGCAGGAGGGCTAAACACTGAAGCTTTCTTT
CASSQDPPAGAGGLNTEAFF
>TRBJ1-5|TRBD1|TRBV6-5|few
TGTGCCAGCAGTTCCACAACAGGGGTGGAGCAGCCCCAGCATTTT
CASSSTTGVEQPQHF
>TRBJ2-3|TRBD2|TRBV4-3|NA
TGCGCCAGCAGCCAAGATGCTAGCGGGGCTAGCACAGATACGCAGTATTTT
CASSQDASGASTDTQYF
>TRBJ2-7|NA|TRBV21-1|NA
TGTACCAGCAGCAAAGGGTGTAGCGGGAGGTCTAACCAAGCCTCCTACGAGCAGTACTTC
CTSSKGCSGRSNQASYEQYF
>TRBJ1-5|TRBD1|TRBV7-2|NA
TGTGCCAGCAGCAAGACAGGGCTGGGCAATCAGCCCCAGCATTTT
CASSKTGLGNQPQHF
>TRBJ1-1|NA|TRBV4-2|NA
TGTGCCAGCAGCTCAAGAGCGGGCAGTGAAGCTTTCTTT
CASSSRAGSEAFF
>TRBJ1-1|NA|TRBV10-3|NA
TGTGCCATCAGTGAGGGACACACGAACACTGAAGCTTTCTTT
CAISEGHTNTEAFF
>TRBJ1-4|NA|TRBV2|NA
TGTGCCAGCACCAGCGCCCTCGGGGAACTGTTTTTT
CASTSALGELFF
>TRBJ1-2|TRBD1|TRBV7-6|NA
TGTGCCAGCAGCTTAGTAGGGGGCAGCTCTCCATTCTATGGCTACACCTTC
CASSLVGGSSPFYGYTF
>TRBJ2-3|NA|TRBV6-2/TRBV6-3|few
TGTGCCAGCAGTTACCGCGAATCCACCATCACAGATACGCAGTATTTT
CASSYRESTITDTQYF
>TRBJ2-6|TRBD2|TRBV4-2|NA
TGTGCCAGCAGCCAATTAAGGGCTAGCGGCTACTCTGGGGCCAACGTCCTGACTTTC
CASSQLRASGYSGANVLTF